The T cell receptor beta chain under discussion was sequenced for a study of early stage breast cancer tumors (dated by TCRdb to 2016 to 2017). Looking at the study overall: Of the approximately 15 invasive breast tumors, roughly eleven were found to be estrogen receptor-positive, progesterone receptor-positive and HER2-negative. A total of some 2.6 million templates, representing approximately 1,100,000 unique clonotypes, were detected across all samples. About 65% of the 12 ER+/PR+/HER2- tumors were invasive ductal carcinomas, while the other four were invasive lobular carcinomas. A read coverage of roughly 10-fold per sample was achieved on average.

Dicing about 19-50 mg of tumor tissue typically gave a DNA yield of more than 2.5 ug. The study profiled bulk TCR beta-chain repertoires in matched peripheral blood, tumor and adjacent normal breast tissue taken from approximately 15 patients with early-stage breast cancer. Following resection, visually identified tumor tissue was excised and transferred into prechilled RNAlater. Using a TissueLyser II, roughly 18-55 mg of tumor tissue was diced and homogenized in RLTplus buffer with beta-mercaptoethanol and antifoaming agent. The Qiagen AllPrep DNA/RNA Mini kit was used for genomic DNA extraction. The CDR3, from cysteine to phenylalanine, totals 14 residues. Here the CDR3 DNA is all that survives: 42 bases in frame from base 1. The germline V gene specifies SQVTM as CDR1 and ANQGSEA as CDR2. Between the V and J ends, shortened by 3 bases and 1 base respectively, the junction contains 11 bases. Each sample was amplified as two independent genomic DNA replicates: roughly 0.5 ug for blood and approximately 1.5 ug for tumor or normal breast. Following the manufacturer's instructions, the ImmunoSeq Intro kit was used to carry out TCRB sequencing on genomic DNA. Multiplex PCR was run for around 33 cycles using proprietary primers and spike-in control sequences for absolute quantification. Single-end 150-bp reads were used to sequence an 87-bp fragment spanning the CDR3 and the flanking V and J genes. Seven samples, each with two replicates, were multiplexed per lane of an Illumina MiSeq using version 3.0 chemistry. In the paper's pipeline: The vendor's proprietary pipeline handled the raw data processing, merging both replicates into a single result for each sample. Clonotypes were defined as productive rearrangements sharing the V-gene family, CDR3 amino acid sequence and J-gene segment. To compute clonality, the normalized Shannon entropy (Pielou evenness) of TCRB abundances was subtracted from 1. To estimate T cell density, the total number of templates was divided by the input cell count, which was inferred from how much DNA went in. Recon, run with its default parameters, was used to estimate overall repertoire diversity and clonality. A clonotype counted as tumor-enriched if its abundance in tumor exceeded 0.1% and was at least 32-fold higher than its abundance in normal breast. Entries here come from immuneACCESS through TCRdb and include only in-frame sequences with V and J called. Some clones fail to appear in such tables; in the studies checked, an unresolved V gene covers under half of the shortfall, and the cause of the remainder is unknown. V and J calls and clone size are as listed in that table; D and trimming were resolved from the DNA. Here the sample has around 30,000 clones; over 70% occur a single time. The top ten hold 9.5% to 13% of the sample.

Worth noting for this clone: Its antigen remains undetermined. One base away there is no much larger clone; base qualities are not given.

Overall results and qualifications from the work: Repertoires from blood and normal breast were more alike than repertoires from blood and tumor, and in about 85% of the 16 patients, comparing each tissue with blood separated tumor from normal. Tumors showed approximately 2.4-fold higher T cell density and higher clonality than adjacent normal breast tissue. Enriched TCRB sequences shared across patients were mostly commonly generated sequences, unlikely to play an important role in the tumor microenvironment. Because the cohort was small, analysis by tumor subtype was not possible. Chain pairing and functional markers such as CD4, CD8 and FOXP3 were missed by bulk genomic DNA sequencing of unsorted cells.

This TCR was recovered from a person between 30 and 45 years old with breast cancer. The chain couples TRBV29-1 to TRBJ2-3, with the D gene not clear enough to name. Sample: breast tumor tissue. The base sequence is TGCAGCGTTGAGACAAGGACGGGCACAGATACGCAGTATTTT. This yields the protein CSVETRTGTDTQYF.